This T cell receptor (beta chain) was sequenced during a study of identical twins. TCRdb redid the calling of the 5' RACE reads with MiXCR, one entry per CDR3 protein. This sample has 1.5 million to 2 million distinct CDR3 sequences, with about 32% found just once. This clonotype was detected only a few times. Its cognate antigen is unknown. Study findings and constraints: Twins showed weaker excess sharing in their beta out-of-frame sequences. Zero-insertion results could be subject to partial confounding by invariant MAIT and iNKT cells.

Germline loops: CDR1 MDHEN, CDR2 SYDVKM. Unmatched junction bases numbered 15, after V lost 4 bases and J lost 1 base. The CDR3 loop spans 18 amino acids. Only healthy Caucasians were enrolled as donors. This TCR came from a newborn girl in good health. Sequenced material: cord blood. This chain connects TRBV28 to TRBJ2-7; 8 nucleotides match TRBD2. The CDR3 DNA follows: TGTGCCAGCAGTTGGGAAGAGAGGCGGCTAGCGGGTTCCTACGAGCAGTACTTC. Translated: CASSWEERRLAGSYEQYF.